This T cell receptor (beta chain) was documented in a study of cytomegalovirus exposure and HLA in healthy donors. Study-wide results and caveats: There were some public TCRs occurring in many donors, but most TCR sequences were rare.

In the PCR, 60 Vbeta and 13 Jbeta primers were used. Profiled with immunoSEQ multiplex PCR; TCRdb holds only in-frame clones, not every one. The sample lists 150,000 or so clones; about 80% were seen once. On this clone: The antigen is unknown.

In germline, CDR1 is KGHSH, CDR2 LQKENI. Between the trimmed V and J ends, which lost 0 bases and 4 bases, there was a span of 13 bases. CDR3 length equals 15 residues. The chain uses TRBV18 and TRBJ2-7; TRBD2 might be the D (6 bases). The source of this sequence is a woman in her thirties or forties in good health and CMV-seronegative. The specimen sequenced was PBMCs. Here the CDR3 DNA reads TGTGCCAGCTCACCACCGGGGGGACTTAGATACGAGCAGTACTTC. Translation gives CASSPPGGLRYEQYF.